This T cell receptor beta chain emerged from a study of human T cells and chemical hapten exposure. Study-wide context: Weekly scalp doses of diphenylcyclopropenone were given to patients during the approximately 25-week study.

V dropped 4 bases and J dropped 6; count of bases not matched to a gene: 8. CDR3 length: 15 residues. Germline lookup yields CDR1 SGDLS and CDR2 YYNGEE. Described time point: pre-sensitization, week 0. Treatment indicated: therapeutic diphenylcyclopropenone sensitization with weekly scalp DPC. One entry per CDR3 protein results from TCRdb running MiXCR on the RACE reads. The sample has roughly 380,000 distinct CDR3 sequences, roughly 5% seen once. The sample holds a few counts of this clonotype. This sequence joins TRBV9 and TRBJ2-1, with TRBD1 matching 9 bases. Sequenced here: whole blood, sampled in connection with sensitization to the hapten diphenylcyclopropenone (DPC). This clonotype originated in a woman in her forties or fifties with alopecia areata. Some clones in this sample may be carry-over from other donors' samples. The CDR3 sequence is CASSPSLDRGNEQFF. The DNA of the CDR3 is TGTGCCAGCAGCCCGTCGTTGGACAGGGGCAATGAGCAGTTCTTC.